The 27 T cell receptor beta chains given below trace back to one sample, sequenced in a study of glioma-infiltrating T cells. Using RNA template, CDR3s of TCR alpha and beta were amplified with iRepertoire arm-PCR. TCRdb reprocessed the multiplex PCR reads via MiXCR and lists one record per CDR3 protein. The table records 150,000 to 200,000 distinct CDR3 sequences, about 47% of them present only once. Sequences were obtained from glioma tissue, nonneoplastic brain tissue, or PBMCs (not recorded which). Receptor source: a human donor with low-grade glioma or glioblastoma, undergoing nonglioma brain surgery, or in good health (not recorded which).

This clonotype occurred many times. The chain links TRBV20-1 to TRBJ1-5, with D perhaps TRBD1 (6 bases). V lost 5 bases, J lost 1 base, and 12 bases lay in between. This CDR3 spans 14 amino acids. The germline CDR1 and CDR2 sequences are DFQATT and SNEGSKA (reference sequence). The CDR3 reads CSAGRQGSNQPQHF. The DNA of the CDR3 is TGCAGTGCTGGACGTCAGGGGAGCAATCAGCCCCAGCATTTT.

This clonotype was recorded many times. The chain joins TRBV20-1 to TRBJ1-6; 7 bases match TRBD1. The ends lost 2 bases at V and 5 bases at J; junction bases unmatched: 9. CDR1 and CDR2 from the germline V gene are DFQATT and SNEGSKA (reference sequence). The CDR3 length is 16 residues. CDR3 sequence: CSARFAGTANNSPLHF. As DNA, the CDR3 is TGCAGTGCTAGATTCGCCGGGACAGCTAATAATTCACCCCTCCACTTT.

This clonotype showed up many times. The chain links TRBV6-1 to TRBJ2-1; D uncertain. Per the germline V gene, CDR1 is MNHNS and CDR2 is SASEGT. The length of the CDR3 is 15 residues. V lost 8 bases to trimming and J lost 0 bases, with 14 bases between them. The CDR3 bases are TGTGCCAGCGCCTCTAGTATCGGCTCCTACAATGAGCAGTTCTTC. Protein: CASASSIGSYNEQFF.

This clonotype was found many times. Mismatch with germline at one junction end may stem from a read error. The chain links TRBV5-4 to TRBJ2-3; unclear D gene. The germline CDR1 and CDR2 sequences are SGHNT and YYREEE (reference sequence). There are 12 residues in the CDR3. The CDR3 sequence: CASSPAGDTQYF. The DNA of the CDR3 is TGCGCCAGCAGCCCAGCCGGGGATACGCAGTATTTT. The entire variable domain, with the rest obtained from reference TRBV5-4 and TRBJ2-3, is as follows: ETGVTQSPTHLIKTRGQQVTLRCSSQSGHNTVSWYQQALGQGPQFIFQYYREEENGRGNFPPRFSGLQFPNYSSELNVNALELDDSALYLCASSPAGDTQYFGPGTRLTVL.

This chain uses TRBV29-1 with TRBJ2-5, with 7 bases lining up with TRBD2. The V and J ends lost 3 bases and 4 bases, in that order; junction bases with no gene match: 11. The CDR3 is 15 amino acids. Germline V CDR1 and CDR2: SQVTM, ANQGSEA. CDR3 bases: TGCAGCGTTGATATGTCGCAGGGAGGGCGAGAGACCCAGTACTTC. Amino acid sequence: CSVDMSQGGRETQYF.

For this clonotype: A read error may account for a junction end that differs from germline. The genes are TRBV19 and TRBJ1-5; no reliable D call. The CDR3 is 14 residues long. In germline, CDR1 is LNHDA, CDR2 SQIVND (reference sequence). CDR3 residues: CAISPPQGHQPQHF. Written as DNA, the CDR3 is TGTGCCATTAGTCCGCCCCAAGGCCATCAGCCCCAGCATTTT. Using reference TRBV19 and TRBJ1-5 for the parts outside the CDR3, the full variable domain is DGGITQSPKYLFRKEGQNVTLSCEQNLNHDAMYWYRQDPGQGLRLIYYSQIVNDFQKGDIAEGYSVSREKKESFPLTVTSAQKNPTAFYLCAISPPQGHQPQHFGDGTRLSIL.

The V call is TRBV7-6, the J call TRBJ2-5; D is uncertain. CDR1 and CDR2 from the germline V gene are SGHVS and FNYEAQ. This CDR3 comprises 13 residues. Trimming pared 4 bases from V and 4 bases from J, leaving 10 bases between. CDR3 sequence (DNA): TGTGCCAGCAGCTCGCGAGCCCCAGAGACCCAGTACTTC. This translates into CASSSRAPETQYF. The full variable domain, its missing parts supplied by reference TRBV7-6 and TRBJ2-5, is GAGVSQSPRYKVTKRGQDVALRCDPISGHVSLYWYRQALGQGPEFLTYFNYEAQQDKSGLPNDRFSAERPEGSISTLTIQRTEQRDSAMYRCASSSRAPETQYFGPGTRLLVL.

This clonotype was observed at least ten times. The chain employs TRBV6-1 and TRBJ2-7; D unresolved. Germline lookup yields CDR1 MNHNS and CDR2 SASEGT. The CDR3 contains 12 residues. V was trimmed by 6 bases and J by 4 bases, leaving 10 bases between them. The CDR3 DNA follows: TGTGCCAGCAGCTCCACTTTTTACGAGCAGTACTTC. This translates into CASSSTFYEQYF.

This clonotype was picked up a small number of times. The J gene is TRBJ1-6, the V gene TRBV29-1; D gene ambiguous. The V gene's germline CDR1 is SQVTM and CDR2 ANQGSEA. Between the trimmed V and J ends, which lost 4 bases and 3 bases, there was a span of 7 bases. The CDR3 runs to 13 residues. This chain's CDR3 is CSVGEVYNSPLHF. Here the CDR3 DNA reads TGCAGCGTTGGGGAAGTCTATAATTCACCCCTCCACTTT.

V usage is TRBV2 and J usage is TRBJ2-4; no definite D call. The V gene's germline CDR1 is SNHLY and CDR2 FYNNEI. V lost 8 bases and J lost 1, with 9 bases in between. This CDR3 has 13 amino acids. The CDR3 sequence is CASRYAAKNIQYF. DNA of the CDR3: TGTGCCAGCCGGTACGCCGCCAAAAACATTCAGTACTTC. Full variable domain (outside the CDR3, taken from reference TRBV2 and TRBJ2-4): EPEVTQTPSHQVTQMGQEVILRCVPISNHLYFYWYRQILGQKVEFLVSFYNNEISEKSEIFDDQFSVERPDGSNFTLKIRSTKLEDSAMYFCASRYAAKNIQYFGAGTRLSVL.

This clonotype was seen just once. A much larger clone differs by one base, so this may be a read error. The V gene is TRBV2, the J gene TRBJ2-7; no definite D call. The ends were cut back, 6 bases at V and 7 bases at J, with 13 bases in the middle. Germline CDR1 reads SNHLY; CDR2 reads FYNNEI. The CDR3 runs 12 residues. The CDR3 nucleotides are TGTGCCAGCAGGCTACGGACCGAGGAGCAGTACTTC. Residues: CASRLRTEEQYF.

Details on this clonotype: A single base separates this from a much larger clone, so it may be a read error. The gene calls are TRBV11-2 and TRBJ2-3; no reliable D call. The CDR3 sequence is 13 residues long. Germline CDR1 reads SGHAT; CDR2 reads FQNNGV. CDR3 in DNA: TGTGACAGCAGCTTCGGACGAGTTAATACGCAGTATTTT. Translated, it gives CDSSFGRVNTQYF.

This chain uses TRBV5-1 with TRBJ1-4, with a tentative D call TRBD1 (6 bases). The germline V gene encodes CDR1 SGHRS and CDR2 YFSETQ. This CDR3 region has 15 residues. The V and J ends lost 6 bases and 2 bases respectively, with 14 bases between them. The DNA of the CDR3 is TGCGCCAGCAACTTTCAGGGGACGACTAATGAAAAACTGTTTTTT. Amino acids: CASNFQGTTNEKLFF.

In its sample, this clonotype was seen many times. The genes are TRBV27 and TRBJ2-7; D assignment may be TRBD1 or TRBD2 (5 bases each). The germline V gene encodes CDR1 MNHEY and CDR2 SMNVEV (reference sequence). Trimming stripped 0 bases from V and 2 bases from J, with 11 bases between. The CDR3 has 15 residues. CDR3 in amino acids: CASSLSGTPAYEQYF. DNA of the CDR3: TGTGCCAGCAGTTTATCAGGGACCCCAGCCTACGAGCAGTACTTC.

Regarding this clonotype: Possible read error: a much larger clone is one base away. The chain uses TRBV7-9 and TRBJ2-1; maybe TRBD2 (5 bases). The germline V gene encodes CDR1 SEHNR and CDR2 FQNEAQ (reference sequence). The V and J ends lost 6 bases and 7 bases respectively, with 19 bases between them. The CDR3 totals 15 residues. The CDR3 here is CASSYLGGAVNEQFF. The CDR3 DNA sequence: TGTGCCAGCAGTTACCTAGGAGGAGCTGTGAATGAGCAGTTCTTC.

The chain employs TRBV5-6 and TRBJ1-1, with D possibly being TRBD1 (5 bases). V lost 2 bases and J 7 bases, leaving 12 bases between the germline ends. Germline V gene lookup returns CDR1 SGHDT and CDR2 YYEEEE. The CDR3 has 13 residues. The CDR3 reads CASSLLGASEAFF. The CDR3 region has the DNA TGTGCCAGCAGCTTACTCGGGGCGAGTGAAGCTTTCTTT.

The chain joins TRBV5-4 to TRBJ1-3; no clear D. The V gene's germline CDR1 is SGHNT and CDR2 YYREEE (reference sequence). The V end was cut by 2 bases, the J end by 0 bases, with 9 bases between. This CDR3 is built from 15 residues. CDR3 sequence reads: CASSLKVFSGNTIYF. The DNA for the CDR3 is TGTGCCAGCAGCTTAAAGGTCTTCTCTGGAAACACCATATATTTT. The whole variable domain, remainder taken from reference TRBV5-4 and TRBJ1-3, is ETGVTQSPTHLIKTRGQQVTLRCSSQSGHNTVSWYQQALGQGPQFIFQYYREEENGRGNFPPRFSGLQFPNYSSELNVNALELDDSALYLCASSLKVFSGNTIYFGEGSWLTVV.

This clonotype has just a few counts. The V call is TRBV5-4, the J call TRBJ2-1, with TRBD2 matching over 7 bases. The junction had 8 bases not matched to a gene; V was cut back by 4 bases and J by 4 bases. The germline V gene encodes CDR1 SGHNT and CDR2 YYREEE (reference sequence). The CDR3 loop spans 15 amino acids. CDR3 region: CASSGAGRKYNEQFF. CDR3 in DNA: TGTGCCAGCAGCGGAGCGGGACGAAAATACAATGAGCAGTTCTTC.

This clonotype was seen many times. The chain is built from TRBV20-1 and TRBJ2-1; 7 bases match TRBD1. Germline CDR1 reads DFQATT; CDR2 reads SNEGSKA (reference sequence). V gave up 6 bases and J gave up 2 bases; unmatched junction bases: 10. This CDR3 has 15 amino acids. CDR3 sequence (DNA): TGCAGTGCCCCCCCCTGGGACAGTACCTACAATGAGCAGTTCTTC. It translates to CSAPPWDSTYNEQFF.

This clonotype was observed at least ten times. V is TRBV6-1 and J is TRBJ2-2; the D is unclear. Trimming cost V 8 bases and J 4 bases, with 8 bases left between them. This CDR3 has 12 residues. Germline CDR1 is MNHNS and CDR2 is SASEGT. The CDR3 DNA reads TGTGCCAGCGGAATGACCACCGGGGAGCTGTTTTTT. Its translation is CASGMTTGELFF.

Note on this clonotype: A much larger clone differs by one base, so this may be a read error. The chain is built from TRBV20-1 and TRBJ2-7; 8 nucleotides match TRBD1. This CDR3 has 14 amino acids. Germline CDR1 reads DFQATT; CDR2 reads SNEGSKA (reference sequence). V was pared by 7 bases and J by 1 base, with 9 bases of the junction left unmatched. The CDR3: CSDPGQGGSYEQYF. The CDR3, as DNA: TGCAGTGATCCTGGACAGGGCGGATCCTACGAGCAGTACTTC.

The CDR3 is CASSLRLLTDTQYF. For the CDR3, the DNA is TGTGCCAGCAGCTTACGGCTGCTCACAGATACGCAGTATTTT. The rearrangement links TRBV11-2 to TRBJ2-3; D remains unclear. V lost 2 bases to trimming and J lost 2 bases, with 8 bases between them. CDR3 length: 14 amino acids. The V gene's germline CDR1 is SGHAT and CDR2 FQNNGV.

This clonotype was observed a few times. A much larger clone sits a single nucleotide away, making a read error possible. This chain connects TRBV10-3 to TRBJ1-2; no clear D gene. V lost 8 bases and J lost 4, with 5 bases in between. The germline CDR1 and CDR2 sequences are ENHRY and SYGVKD. The CDR3 loop spans 10 amino acids. The CDR3 bases are TGTGCCATCGTGGGCTATGGCTACACCTTC. Its protein product is CAIVGYGYTF.

In the case of this clonotype: Possible read error: a much larger clone is one base away. V is TRBV2 and J is TRBJ1-1; D is possibly TRBD1 (5 bases). The CDR3 runs to 12 residues. CDR1 SNHLY and CDR2 FYNNEI come from the germline V gene. DNA of the CDR3: TGTGCAGATCGGAGGGGGAACACTGAAGCTTTCTTT. It translates to CADRRGNTEAFF.

The chain has TRBV7-9 and TRBJ2-1, with D possibly matching TRBD2 (6 bases). With 1 base removed from V and 6 bases from J, the gap between germline ends came to 7 bases. The germline gives CDR1 SEHNR, CDR2 FQNEAQ (reference sequence). The CDR3 length is 13 residues. CDR3 in DNA: TGTGCCAGCAGCTTAGGCGGGGTCAATGAGCAGTTCTTC. It translates to CASSLGGVNEQFF.

The CDR3 here is CASSPRHGDGNTIYF. The CDR3 coding sequence is TGCGCCAGCAGCCCCCGACATGGTGACGGAAACACCATATATTTT. This chain links TRBV5-1 with TRBJ1-3; D remains ambiguous. The germline V gene has CDR1 SGHRS and CDR2 YFSETQ. This CDR3 has 15 amino acids. V lost 4 bases, J lost 4 bases, and 15 bases lay in between.

This sequence joins TRBV14 and TRBJ2-2, with 10 bases that match TRBD1. The germline V gene has CDR1 SGHDN and CDR2 FVKESK. CDR3 length equals 15 residues. The V gene end was trimmed by 3 bases and the J gene end by 5 bases; junction bases not matched to a gene: 3. DNA for the CDR3: TGTGCCAGCAGCCAGGGACAGGGGAAGACCGGGGAGCTGTTTTTT. This encodes CASSQGQGKTGELFF.